These 25 T cell receptor beta chains share one sample of origin, sequenced in a study of neurological immune-mediated disorders. TCRdb ran MiXCR on the 5' RACE reads and lists one entry per CDR3 protein. The table has over 55,000 distinct CDR3 sequences, approximately 12% seen once. Time point given: longitudinal time-point 1 (baseline). The sample comprised PBMCs. Receptor source: a male donor with HTLV-1-associated myelopathy (HAM/TSP).

This clonotype was observed many times. The chain is built from TRBV5-1 and TRBJ2-3, with TRBD2 matching 8 bases. The CDR3 spans 14 residues. V shed 2 bases and J 3 bases; nucleotides not matched to a gene: 2. Per germline, CDR1 SGHRS and CDR2 YFSETQ. CDR3 sequence reads: CASSLAGATDTQYF. CDR3 bases: TGCGCCAGCAGCTTAGCGGGGGCGACAGATACGCAGTATTTT. The full variable domain, completed using reference TRBV5-1 and TRBJ2-3, is KAGVTQTPRYLIKTRGQQVTLSCSPISGHRSVSWYQQTPGQGLQFLFEYFSETQRNKGNFPGRFSGRQFSNSRSEMNVSTLELGDSALYLCASSLAGATDTQYFGPGTRLTVL.

The chain is built from TRBV7-2 and TRBJ2-1; 12 bases line up with TRBD2. Germline V lookup: CDR1 SGHTA, CDR2 FQGNSA. The J segment lost 10 bases and the V segment lost 4 bases, leaving 5 bases of the junction unmatched. The CDR3 contains 14 residues. The CDR3 is CASSSGTSGWEQFF. The CDR3 nucleotides read TGTGCCAGCAGCTCCGGGACTAGCGGGTGGGAGCAGTTCTTC.

This clonotype appeared a few times. The chain employs TRBV3-1 and TRBJ2-3; D is uncertain. This CDR3 is built from 14 residues. From germline, CDR1 is LGHDT and CDR2 YNNKEL (reference sequence). Trimming removed 1 base at V and 1 base at J, with 6 bases between. The CDR3 bases are TGTGCCAGCAGCCAAGTCCGGGGCACAGATACGCAGTATTTT. Amino acid sequence: CASSQVRGTDTQYF.

This clonotype was counted at least ten times. The CDR3 sequence is CASSPFEGNYGYTF. CDR3 DNA sequence: TGTGCCAGCAGCCCTTTCGAGGGGAACTATGGCTACACCTTC. The chain carries TRBV7-2 and TRBJ1-2; D is perhaps TRBD1 (5 bases). Germline-derived CDR1 and CDR2 are SGHTA and FQGNSA. Trimming left V 5 bases short and J 2 bases short, with 12 bases between. This CDR3 contains 14 residues.

This clonotype was counted ten times or more. The rearrangement uses TRBV7-9 and TRBJ2-5; possibly TRBD1 for D (5 bases). Germline CDR1 is SEHNR and CDR2 is FQNEAQ (reference sequence). This CDR3 is built from 12 residues. V shed 2 bases and J shed 4 bases, with 5 bases lying between them. The DNA for the CDR3 is TGTGCCAGCAGCTTAAGGGGAGAGACCCAGTACTTC. It is translated as CASSLRGETQYF. Combining the CDR3 with reference TRBV7-9 and TRBJ2-5 gives the whole variable domain DTGVSQNPRHKITKRGQNVTFRCDPISEHNRLYWYRQTLGQGPEFLTYFQNEAQLEKSRLLSDRFSAERPKGSFSTLEIQRTEQGDSAMYLCASSLRGETQYFGPGTRLLVL.

This clonotype came up many times. V usage is TRBV28 and J usage is TRBJ1-6; 7 nucleotides line up with TRBD1. The CDR3 length is 18 residues. Germline trimming cut 6 bases from V and 9 bases from J; bases unmatched to any gene: 20. Germline V gene sequence: CDR1 MDHEN, CDR2 SYDVKM. This CDR3 is CASSQPAPGTVRVSPLHF. The DNA of the CDR3 is TGTGCCAGCAGCCAACCCGCGCCCGGGACAGTGCGGGTTTCACCCCTCCACTTT.

This clonotype was detected ten times or more. The genes are TRBV2 and TRBJ1-1; D unclear. CDR1 SNHLY and CDR2 FYNNEI come from the germline V gene. Trimming stripped 6 bases from V and 2 bases from J, with 13 bases between. The CDR3 contains 14 residues. The CDR3 here is CASSPEGDNTEAFF. As DNA, the CDR3 is TGTGCCAGCAGCCCCGAGGGCGACAACACTGAAGCTTTCTTT.

This clonotype has ten or more counts. This rearrangement joins TRBV5-1 to TRBJ1-1; D gene uncertain. Germline-derived CDR1 and CDR2 are SGHRS and YFSETQ. Trimming took off 8 bases at V and 1 base at J, with 9 bases between the two ends. The CDR3 loop spans 12 amino acids. In nucleotides, the CDR3 is TGCGCCAGTGGACGAGGGAACACTGAAGCTTTCTTT. Protein sequence: CASGRGNTEAFF.

This clonotype was counted many times. This chain uses TRBV12-3 or TRBV12-4 with TRBJ1-5; 7 bases are shared with TRBD1. The CDR3 sequence is 14 residues long. Germline trimming cut 6 bases from V and 2 bases from J; bases unmatched to any gene: 4. DNA of the CDR3: TGTGCCAGCAGGTACAGGGGTGGCAATCAGCCCCAGCATTTT. Translated, it gives CASRYRGGNQPQHF.

Concerning this clonotype: This may be a read error, as it is one base from a much larger clone. The chain uses TRBV20-1 and TRBJ1-2, with a possible D match to TRBD1 (6 bases). The CDR3 has 13 amino acids. V was clipped by 3 bases and J by 7 bases, with 15 bases between them. Looked up from germline, CDR1 is DFQATT and CDR2 is SNEGSKA (reference sequence). CDR3 coding DNA: TGCAGTGCTAGGATGACAGGCCGGGGTGGCTACACCTTC. The encoded protein is CSARMTGRGGYTF.

The chain employs TRBV20-1 and TRBJ2-2; D is unclear. CDR3 length equals 12 residues. CDR1 and CDR2 (germline): DFQATT, SNEGSKA (reference sequence). V lost 0 bases and J lost 6, with 5 bases in between. CDR3 in DNA: TGCAGTGCTAGAGATCGGGCCGGGGAGCTGTTTTTT. It is translated as CSARDRAGELFF.

A remark on this clonotype: A much larger clone differs by one base, so this may be a read error. The chain combines TRBV12-3 or TRBV12-4 with TRBJ1-5; maybe TRBD1 (6 bases). The CDR3 is 14 amino acids. V lost 7 bases and J lost 11, with 21 bases in between. Written as DNA, the CDR3 is TGTGCCAGCACTTTTGGGGGGGGCACAACGGCCCAGCATTTT. Protein product: CASTFGGGTTAQHF.

This clonotype was observed at least ten times. This chain uses TRBV10-3 with TRBJ1-4; 7 bases agree with TRBD1. The CDR3 runs to 15 residues. From germline, CDR1 is ENHRY and CDR2 SYGVKD. Trimming at V came to 0 bases and at J to 6 bases, leaving 4 bases not matched to a gene. CDR3: CAISESGGGDEKLFF. CDR3 sequence (DNA): TGTGCCATCAGTGAGTCCGGAGGGGGCGATGAAAAACTGTTTTTT.

This clonotype was counted ten times or more. Written as DNA, the CDR3 is TGCAGTGCTAGGCCCGAAACAGGGAATCAGCCCCAGCATTTT. It encodes CSARPETGNQPQHF. J is TRBJ1-5 and V is TRBV20-1; D perhaps matches TRBD1 (6 bases). V lost 3 bases, J lost 4 bases, and 13 bases lay in between. Germline CDR1 DFQATT, CDR2 SNEGSKA (reference sequence). This CDR3 spans 14 amino acids.

This clonotype came up many times. The chain combines TRBV20-1 with TRBJ1-4; the D gene is possibly TRBD1 (5 bases). V dropped 0 bases and J dropped 2 bases, with 10 bases sitting between them. The CDR3 is made up of 15 amino acids. CDR1 and CDR2 (germline): DFQATT, SNEGSKA (reference sequence). CDR3 protein: CSARDWGSTNEKLFF. The CDR3 nucleotides read TGCAGTGCTAGAGATTGGGGGTCCACTAATGAAAAACTGTTTTTT.

At least ten counts were recorded for this clonotype. The chain joins TRBV5-1 to TRBJ2-1, with D hard to call. The CDR3 consists of 16 residues. Germline lookup yields CDR1 SGHRS and CDR2 YFSETQ. Trimming removed 4 bases from V and 0 bases from J, with 14 bases in between. CDR3 sequence: CASSLTSQSSYNEQFF. The CDR3 region has the DNA TGCGCCAGCAGCCTGACCAGTCAGAGCTCCTACAATGAGCAGTTCTTC.

This clonotype was detected ten times or more. CDR3 coding DNA: TGCGCCAGCAGCTTAACAGGGGGCAACACTGAAGCTTTCTTT. Its translation: CASSLTGGNTEAFF. The J gene is TRBJ1-1, the V gene TRBV5-1; the match to TRBD1 covers 9 bases. J lost 2 bases, V lost 2 bases, and 1 base had no gene match. There are 14 residues in the CDR3. CDR1 and CDR2 (germline): SGHRS, YFSETQ.

In this sample, this clonotype turned up many times. The chain couples TRBV7-9 to TRBJ1-1, with 8 positions matching TRBD1. The V segment lost 5 bases and the J segment 2 bases; nucleotides outside the gene matches: 7. Germline V gene sequence: CDR1 SEHNR, CDR2 FQNEAQ (reference sequence). This CDR3 comprises 15 residues. The CDR3: CASSHRDRINTEAFF. The DNA of the CDR3 is TGTGCCAGCAGCCACCGGGACAGGATAAACACTGAAGCTTTCTTT.

This clonotype was recorded at least ten times. This chain joins TRBV20-1 and TRBJ2-4, with D tentatively TRBD1 (6 bases). V lost 5 bases and J 0 bases, leaving 17 bases between the germline ends. The germline gives CDR1 DFQATT, CDR2 SNEGSKA (reference sequence). The CDR3 runs 16 residues. The DNA for the CDR3 is TGCAGTGCTTTCTCCCCGGACAGTTTAGCCAAAAACATTCAGTACTTC. This sequence encodes CSAFSPDSLAKNIQYF.

There are many counts of this clonotype. V and J are TRBV20-1 and TRBJ2-7, with a tentative D call TRBD1 (5 bases). Germline CDR1 DFQATT, CDR2 SNEGSKA (reference sequence). Deletions cut 8 bases from V and 5 bases from J, with 10 bases between. This CDR3 comprises 10 residues. The CDR3: CSQGVDEQYF. The DNA for the CDR3 is TGCAGTCAAGGGGTGGACGAGCAGTACTTC.

At least ten counts were recorded for this clonotype. This sequence joins TRBV5-5 and TRBJ1-1; D gene ambiguous. Germline loops: CDR1 SGHKS, CDR2 YYEKEE (reference sequence). The CDR3 extends over 15 amino acids. With 4 bases removed from V and 1 base from J, the gap between germline ends came to 14 bases. CDR3 protein: CASSPRAERNTEAFF. The CDR3, as DNA: TGTGCCAGCAGCCCCCGCGCAGAGCGGAACACTGAAGCTTTCTTT.

The sample holds many counts of this clonotype. The rearrangement uses TRBV5-1 and TRBJ2-2, with D possibly being TRBD1 or TRBD2 (6 bases each). CDR1 is SGHRS, CDR2 YFSETQ, per germline. The CDR3 length is 19 residues. V was shortened by 2 bases and J by 3 bases, with 23 bases between the two germline ends. CDR3: CASSFWGAVVTVHTGELFF. CDR3 in DNA: TGCGCCAGCAGCTTTTGGGGGGCCGTGGTGACAGTTCACACCGGGGAGCTGTTTTTT.

This clonotype has at least ten counts. V and J are TRBV12-3 or TRBV12-4 and TRBJ1-3, with TRBD1 matching 8 bases. The J segment lost 4 bases and the V segment lost 2 bases, leaving 10 bases of the junction unmatched. CDR3 length: 17 amino acids. The CDR3 DNA is TGTGCCAGCAGTTTAAGACCGAGGACAGGGTTCGGAAACACCATATATTTT. Protein sequence: CASSLRPRTGFGNTIYF.

The table lists this clonotype with many counts. The V call is TRBV12-3 or TRBV12-4, the J call TRBJ1-1; D unclear. The CDR3 runs to 13 residues. Trimming removed 2 bases at V and 7 bases at J, with 11 bases between. For the CDR3, the DNA is TGTGCCAGCAGTTTAATTGAGAGAAGTGAAGCTTTCTTT. Its protein is CASSLIERSEAFF.

This clonotype was counted many times. V usage is TRBV20-1 and J usage is TRBJ2-6; D is uncertain. Germline CDR1 reads DFQATT; CDR2 reads SNEGSKA (reference sequence). The CDR3 covers 13 residues. The V and J ends lost 2 bases and 0 bases respectively, with 2 bases between them. Here the CDR3 reads CSARFSGANVLTF. CDR3 nucleotides: TGCAGTGCTAGATTCTCTGGGGCCAACGTCCTGACTTTC.